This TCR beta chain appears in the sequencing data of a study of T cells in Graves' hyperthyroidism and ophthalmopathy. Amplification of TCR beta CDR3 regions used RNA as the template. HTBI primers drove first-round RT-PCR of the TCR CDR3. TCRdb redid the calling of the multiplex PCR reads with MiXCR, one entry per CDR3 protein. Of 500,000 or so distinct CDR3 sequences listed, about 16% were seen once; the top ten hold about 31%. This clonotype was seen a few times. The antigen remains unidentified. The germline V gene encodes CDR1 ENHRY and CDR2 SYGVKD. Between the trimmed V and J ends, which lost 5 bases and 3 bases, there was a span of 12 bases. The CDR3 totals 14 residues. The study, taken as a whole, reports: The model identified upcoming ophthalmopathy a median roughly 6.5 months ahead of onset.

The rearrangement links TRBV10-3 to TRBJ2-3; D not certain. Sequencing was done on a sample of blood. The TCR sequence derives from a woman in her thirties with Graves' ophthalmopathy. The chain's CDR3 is CAISLGGKTDTQYF. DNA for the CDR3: TGTGCCATCAGTCTCGGCGGCAAGACAGATACGCAGTATTTT.